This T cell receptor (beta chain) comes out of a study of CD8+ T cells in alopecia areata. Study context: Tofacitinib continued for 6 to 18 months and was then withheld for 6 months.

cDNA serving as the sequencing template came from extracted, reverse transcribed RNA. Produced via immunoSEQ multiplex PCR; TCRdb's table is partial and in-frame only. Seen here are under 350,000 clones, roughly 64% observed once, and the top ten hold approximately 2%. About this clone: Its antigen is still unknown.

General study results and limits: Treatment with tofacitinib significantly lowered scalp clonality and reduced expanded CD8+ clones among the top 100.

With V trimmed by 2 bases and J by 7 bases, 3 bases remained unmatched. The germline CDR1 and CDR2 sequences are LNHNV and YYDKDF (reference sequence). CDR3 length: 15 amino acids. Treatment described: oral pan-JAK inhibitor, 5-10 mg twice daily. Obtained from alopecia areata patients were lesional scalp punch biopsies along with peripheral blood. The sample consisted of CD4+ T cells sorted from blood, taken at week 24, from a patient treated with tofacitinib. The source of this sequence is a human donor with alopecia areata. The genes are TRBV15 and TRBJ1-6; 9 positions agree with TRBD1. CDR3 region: CATSRIGQGNSPLHF. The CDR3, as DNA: TGTGCCACCAGCAGAATAGGACAGGGGAATTCACCCCTCCACTTT.